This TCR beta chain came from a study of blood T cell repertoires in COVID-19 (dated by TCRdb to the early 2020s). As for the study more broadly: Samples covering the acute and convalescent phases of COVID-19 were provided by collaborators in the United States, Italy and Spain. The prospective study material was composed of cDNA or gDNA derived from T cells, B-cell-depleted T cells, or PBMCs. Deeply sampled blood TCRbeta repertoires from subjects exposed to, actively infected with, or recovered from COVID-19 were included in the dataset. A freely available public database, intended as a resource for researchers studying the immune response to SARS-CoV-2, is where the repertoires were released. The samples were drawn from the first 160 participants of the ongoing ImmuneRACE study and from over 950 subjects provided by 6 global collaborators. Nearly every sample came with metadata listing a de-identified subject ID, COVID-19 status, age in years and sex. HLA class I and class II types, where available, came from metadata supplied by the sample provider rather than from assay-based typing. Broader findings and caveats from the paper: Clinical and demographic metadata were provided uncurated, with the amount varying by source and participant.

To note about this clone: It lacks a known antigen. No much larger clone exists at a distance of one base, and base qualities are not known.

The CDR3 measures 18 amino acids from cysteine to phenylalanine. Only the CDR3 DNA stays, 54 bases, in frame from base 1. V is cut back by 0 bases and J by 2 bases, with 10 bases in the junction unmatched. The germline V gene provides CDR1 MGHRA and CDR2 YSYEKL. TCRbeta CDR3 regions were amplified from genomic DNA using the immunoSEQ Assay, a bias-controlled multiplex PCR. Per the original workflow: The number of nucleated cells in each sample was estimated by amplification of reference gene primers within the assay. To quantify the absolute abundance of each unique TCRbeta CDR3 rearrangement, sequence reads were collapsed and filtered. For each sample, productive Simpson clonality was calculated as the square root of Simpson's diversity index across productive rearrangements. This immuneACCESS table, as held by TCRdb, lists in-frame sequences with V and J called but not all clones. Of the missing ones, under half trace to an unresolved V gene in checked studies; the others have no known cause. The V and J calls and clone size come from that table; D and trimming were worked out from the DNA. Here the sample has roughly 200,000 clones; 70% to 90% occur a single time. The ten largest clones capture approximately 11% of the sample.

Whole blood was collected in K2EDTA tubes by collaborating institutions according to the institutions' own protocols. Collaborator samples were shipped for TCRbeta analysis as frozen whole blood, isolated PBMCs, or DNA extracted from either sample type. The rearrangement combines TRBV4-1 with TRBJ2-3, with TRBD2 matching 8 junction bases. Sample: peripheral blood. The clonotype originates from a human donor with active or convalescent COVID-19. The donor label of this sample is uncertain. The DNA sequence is TGCGCCAGCAGCCAAGAACCCACTAGCGGACCCTTCACAGATACGCAGTATTTT. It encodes CASSQEPTSGPFTDTQYF.